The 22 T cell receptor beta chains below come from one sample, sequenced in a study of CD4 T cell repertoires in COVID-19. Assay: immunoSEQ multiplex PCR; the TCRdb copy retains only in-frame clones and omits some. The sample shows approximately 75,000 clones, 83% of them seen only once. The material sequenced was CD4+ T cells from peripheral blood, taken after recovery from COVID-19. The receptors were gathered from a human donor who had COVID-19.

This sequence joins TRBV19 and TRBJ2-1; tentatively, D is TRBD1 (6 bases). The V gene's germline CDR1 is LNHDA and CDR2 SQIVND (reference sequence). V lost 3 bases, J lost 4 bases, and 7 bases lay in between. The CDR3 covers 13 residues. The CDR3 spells CASSMGAYNEQFF. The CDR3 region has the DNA TGTGCCAGTAGTATGGGGGCGTACAATGAGCAGTTCTTC.

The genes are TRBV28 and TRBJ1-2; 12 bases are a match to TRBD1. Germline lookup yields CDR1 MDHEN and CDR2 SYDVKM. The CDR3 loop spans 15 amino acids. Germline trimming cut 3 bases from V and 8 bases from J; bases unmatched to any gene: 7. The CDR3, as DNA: TGTGCCAGCAGTTTCTCCGGGACAGGGGGCTTGGGCTACACCTTC. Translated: CASSFSGTGGLGYTF.

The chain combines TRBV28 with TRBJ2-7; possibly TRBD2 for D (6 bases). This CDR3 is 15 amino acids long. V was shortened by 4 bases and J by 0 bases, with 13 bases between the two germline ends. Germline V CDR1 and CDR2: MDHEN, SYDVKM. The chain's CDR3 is CASSSLGTFSYEQYF. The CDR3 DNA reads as TGTGCCAGCAGTTCCCTCGGGACTTTCTCCTACGAGCAGTACTTC.

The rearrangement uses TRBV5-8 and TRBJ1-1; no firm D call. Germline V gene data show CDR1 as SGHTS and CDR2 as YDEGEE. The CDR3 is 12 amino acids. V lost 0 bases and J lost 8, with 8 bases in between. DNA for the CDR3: TGTGCCAGCAGCTTGGCTTGGGTGGAAGCTTTCTTT. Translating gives CASSLAWVEAFF.

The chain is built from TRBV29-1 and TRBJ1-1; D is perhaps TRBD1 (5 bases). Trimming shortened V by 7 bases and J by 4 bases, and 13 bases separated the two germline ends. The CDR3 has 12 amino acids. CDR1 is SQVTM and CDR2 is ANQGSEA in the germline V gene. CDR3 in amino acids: CSGGGFSTEAFF. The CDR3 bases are TGCAGCGGGGGGGGATTCAGCACTGAAGCTTTCTTT.

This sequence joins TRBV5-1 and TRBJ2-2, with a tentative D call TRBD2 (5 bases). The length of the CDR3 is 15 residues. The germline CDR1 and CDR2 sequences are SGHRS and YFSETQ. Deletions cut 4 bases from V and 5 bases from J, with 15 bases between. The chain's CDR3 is CASSPGSDITGELFF. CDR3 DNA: TGCGCCAGCAGCCCGGGGTCGGATATTACCGGGGAGCTGTTTTTT.

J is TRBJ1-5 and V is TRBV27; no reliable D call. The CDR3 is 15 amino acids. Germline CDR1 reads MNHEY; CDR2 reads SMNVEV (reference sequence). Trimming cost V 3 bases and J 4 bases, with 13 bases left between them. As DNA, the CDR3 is TGTGCCAGCAGTTTTTCGGGTTTCTCAAATCAGCCCCAGCATTTT. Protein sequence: CASSFSGFSNQPQHF.

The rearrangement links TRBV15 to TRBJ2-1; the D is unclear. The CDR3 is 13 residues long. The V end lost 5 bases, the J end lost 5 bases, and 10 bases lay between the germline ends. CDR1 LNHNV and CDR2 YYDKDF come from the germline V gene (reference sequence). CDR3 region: CATSLPRDNEQFF. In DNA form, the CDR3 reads TGTGCCACCAGCCTCCCTCGCGACAATGAGCAGTTCTTC.

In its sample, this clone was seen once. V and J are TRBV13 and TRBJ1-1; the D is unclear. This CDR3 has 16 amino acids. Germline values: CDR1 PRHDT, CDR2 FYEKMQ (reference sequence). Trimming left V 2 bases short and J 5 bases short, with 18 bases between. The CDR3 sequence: CASSLPALDLKTEAFF. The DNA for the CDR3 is TGTGCCAGCAGCTTACCTGCTTTGGACCTCAAGACTGAAGCTTTCTTT.

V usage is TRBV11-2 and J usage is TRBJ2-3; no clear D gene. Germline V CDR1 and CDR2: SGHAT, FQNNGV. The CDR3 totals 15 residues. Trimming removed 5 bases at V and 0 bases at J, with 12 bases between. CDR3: CASSRLVSSTDTQYF. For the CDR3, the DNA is TGTGCCAGCAGCCGGCTAGTCTCTAGCACAGATACGCAGTATTTT.

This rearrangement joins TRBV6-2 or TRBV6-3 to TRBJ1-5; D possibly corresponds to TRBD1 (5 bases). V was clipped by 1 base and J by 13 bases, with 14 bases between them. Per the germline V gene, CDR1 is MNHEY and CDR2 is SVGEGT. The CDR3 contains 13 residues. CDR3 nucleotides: TGTGCCAGCAGTTACTTACAGGCGGCCCGGCAGCATTTT. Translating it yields CASSYLQAARQHF.

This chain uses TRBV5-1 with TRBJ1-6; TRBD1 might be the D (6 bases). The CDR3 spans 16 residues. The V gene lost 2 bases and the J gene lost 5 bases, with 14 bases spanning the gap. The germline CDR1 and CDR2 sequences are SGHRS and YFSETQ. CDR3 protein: CASSFTAGVNNSPLHF. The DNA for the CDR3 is TGCGCCAGCAGCTTTACGGCAGGGGTGAATAATTCACCCCTCCACTTT.

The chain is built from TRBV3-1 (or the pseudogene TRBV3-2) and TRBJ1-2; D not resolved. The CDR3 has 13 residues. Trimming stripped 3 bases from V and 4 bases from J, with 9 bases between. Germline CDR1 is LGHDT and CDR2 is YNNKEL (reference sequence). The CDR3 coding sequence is TGTGCCAGCAGCCAGGCTAGACTCTATGGCTACACCTTC. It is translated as CASSQARLYGYTF.

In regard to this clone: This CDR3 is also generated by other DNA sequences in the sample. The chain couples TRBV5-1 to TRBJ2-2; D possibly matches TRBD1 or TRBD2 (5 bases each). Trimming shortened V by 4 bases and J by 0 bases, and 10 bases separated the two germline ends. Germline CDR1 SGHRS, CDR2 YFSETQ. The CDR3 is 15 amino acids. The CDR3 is CASSPGTTNTGELFF. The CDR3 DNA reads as TGCGCCAGCAGCCCCGGGACGACGAACACCGGGGAGCTGTTTTTT.

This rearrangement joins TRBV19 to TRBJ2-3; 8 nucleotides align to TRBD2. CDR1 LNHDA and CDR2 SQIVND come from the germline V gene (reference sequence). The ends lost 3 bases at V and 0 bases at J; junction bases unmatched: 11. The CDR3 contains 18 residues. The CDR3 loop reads CASSMESAGGASTDTQYF. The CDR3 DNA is TGTGCCAGTAGTATGGAAAGCGCGGGAGGAGCTAGCACAGATACGCAGTATTTT.

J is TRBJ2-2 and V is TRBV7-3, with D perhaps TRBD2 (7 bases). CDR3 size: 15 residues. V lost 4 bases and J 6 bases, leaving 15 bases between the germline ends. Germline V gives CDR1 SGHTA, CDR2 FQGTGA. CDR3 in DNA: TGTGCCAGCAGCTCGGGGGGACATGGTGCCGGGGAGCTGTTTTTT. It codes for CASSSGGHGAGELFF.

CDR3 region: CASSQSWGDDEQFF. DNA of the CDR3: TGTGCCAGCAGCCAGTCATGGGGGGATGATGAGCAGTTCTTC. This chain uses TRBV9 with TRBJ2-1, with D possibly being TRBD2 (6 bases). Germline CDR1 is SGDLS and CDR2 is YYNGEE. This CDR3 is built from 14 residues. V lost 4 bases, J lost 8 bases, and 16 bases lay in between.

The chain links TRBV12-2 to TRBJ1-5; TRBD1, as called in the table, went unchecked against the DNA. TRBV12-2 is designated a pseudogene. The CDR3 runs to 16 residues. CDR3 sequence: CASRLPVGASNQPQHF. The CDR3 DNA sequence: TGTGCAAGTCGCTTACCCGTAGGGGCTAGCAATCAGCCCCAGCATTTT.

The CDR3 DNA reads TGTGCCAGCGGCCGGCTAGCGGGAGAGCCCTACCCCTACAATGAGCAGTTCTTC. Protein: CASGRLAGEPYPYNEQFF. The chain carries TRBV3-1 (or the pseudogene TRBV3-2) and TRBJ2-1; TRBD2 agrees at 10 bases. This CDR3 is 18 amino acids long. The ends lost 8 bases at V and 2 bases at J; junction bases unmatched: 15. Germline CDR1 is LGHDT and CDR2 is YNNKEL (reference sequence).

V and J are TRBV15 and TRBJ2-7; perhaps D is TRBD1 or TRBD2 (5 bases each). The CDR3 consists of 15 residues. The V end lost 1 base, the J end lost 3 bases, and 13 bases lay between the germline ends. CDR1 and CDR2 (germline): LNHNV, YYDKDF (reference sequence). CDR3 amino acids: CATSRAPGPNYEQYF. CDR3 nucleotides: TGTGCCACCAGCAGAGCACCGGGACCTAACTACGAGCAGTACTTC.

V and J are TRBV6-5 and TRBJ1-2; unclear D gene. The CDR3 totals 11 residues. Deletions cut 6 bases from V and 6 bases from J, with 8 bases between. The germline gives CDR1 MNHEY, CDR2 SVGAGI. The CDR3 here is CASSYENGYTF. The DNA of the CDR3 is TGTGCCAGCAGCTATGAGAATGGCTACACCTTC.

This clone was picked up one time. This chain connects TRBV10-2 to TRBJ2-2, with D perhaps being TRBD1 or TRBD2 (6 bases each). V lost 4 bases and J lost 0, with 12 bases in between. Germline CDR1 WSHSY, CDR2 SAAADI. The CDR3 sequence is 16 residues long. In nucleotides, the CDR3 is TGCGCCAGCAGTGGTTTCGGGGGCCCGAACACCGGGGAGCTGTTTTTT. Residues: CASSGFGGPNTGELFF.